This TCR beta chain was recovered during a study of identical twins. CDR3 length: 16 residues. Trimming pared 5 bases from V and 2 bases from J, leaving 13 bases between. TCRdb ran MiXCR on the 5' RACE reads and lists one entry per CDR3 protein. The sample has under 450,000 distinct CDR3 sequences, 15% to 20% seen once; the top ten hold 9% to 15%. Sequenced sample: naive T cells sorted from blood. The chain links TRBV12-3 or TRBV12-4 to TRBJ2-6; D gene unclear. This clonotype originated in a man aged 45-65 years in good health. CDR3 amino acids: CASSPSTPTGANVLTF. In DNA form, the CDR3 reads TGTGCCAGCAGTCCCTCGACGCCAACTGGGGCCAACGTCCTGACTTTC.